This T cell receptor (beta chain) was found in a study of cytomegalovirus exposure and HLA in healthy donors. The PCR contained 60 Vbeta and 13 Jbeta primers. Sequenced by immunoSEQ multiplex PCR; TCRdb stores in-frame clones only, minus some. The data hold 110,000 to 150,000 clones, with 70% to 85% observed a single time. The CDR3 loop spans 15 amino acids. Trimming cost V 4 bases and J 5 bases; bases outside gene matches: 9. CDR1 is SNHLY and CDR2 is FYNNEI in the germline V gene. This TCR came from a woman aged 55-69 years in good health and CMV-seropositive. The rearrangement uses TRBV2 and TRBJ2-7, with 9 positions matching TRBD1. Sample: PBMCs. CDR3 protein: CASSGHRDRVHEQYF. CDR3 DNA sequence: TGTGCCAGCAGTGGTCACCGGGACAGGGTGCACGAGCAGTACTTC. The whole variable domain, remainder taken from reference TRBV2 and TRBJ2-7, is EPEVTQTPSHQVTQMGQEVILRCVPISNHLYFYWYRQILGQKVEFLVSFYNNEISEKSEIFDDQFSVERPDGSNFTLKIRSTKLEDSAMYFCASSGHRDRVHEQYFGPGTRLTVT.